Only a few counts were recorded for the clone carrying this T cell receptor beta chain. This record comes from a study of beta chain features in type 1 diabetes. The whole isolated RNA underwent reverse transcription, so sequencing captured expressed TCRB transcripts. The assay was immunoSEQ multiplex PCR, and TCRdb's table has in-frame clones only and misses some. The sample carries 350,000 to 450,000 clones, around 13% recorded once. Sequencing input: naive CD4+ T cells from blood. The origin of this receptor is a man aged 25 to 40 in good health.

The CDR3 coding sequence is TGTGCCAGCAGCCAAGAGACAGGCGTCATATATGGCTACACCTTC. Its protein product is CASSQETGVIYGYTF. J is TRBJ1-2 and V is TRBV14, with D maybe TRBD1 (6 bases). CDR1 is SGHDN and CDR2 is FVKESK in the germline V gene. V was shortened by 0 bases and J by 5 bases, with 13 bases between the two germline ends. The CDR3 sequence is 15 residues long.